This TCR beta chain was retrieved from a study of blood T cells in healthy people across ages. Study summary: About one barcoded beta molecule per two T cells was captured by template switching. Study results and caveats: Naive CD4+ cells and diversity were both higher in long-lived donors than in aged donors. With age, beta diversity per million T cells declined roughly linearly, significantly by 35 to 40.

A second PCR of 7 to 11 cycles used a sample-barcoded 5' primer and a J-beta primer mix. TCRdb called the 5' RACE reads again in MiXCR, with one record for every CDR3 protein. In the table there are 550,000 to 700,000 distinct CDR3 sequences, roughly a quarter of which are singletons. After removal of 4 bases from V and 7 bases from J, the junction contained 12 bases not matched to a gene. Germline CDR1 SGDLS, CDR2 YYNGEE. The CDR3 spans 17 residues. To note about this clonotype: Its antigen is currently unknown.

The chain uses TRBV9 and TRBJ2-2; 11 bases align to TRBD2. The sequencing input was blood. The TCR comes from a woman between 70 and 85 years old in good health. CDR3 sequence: CASSPGLAGGLNGELFF. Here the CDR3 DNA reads TGTGCCAGCAGCCCCGGTTTAGCGGGGGGGCTAAACGGGGAGCTGTTTTTT. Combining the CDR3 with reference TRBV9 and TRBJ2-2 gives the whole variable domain DSGVTQTPKHLITATGQRVTLRCSPRSGDLSVYWYQQSLDQGLQFLIQYYNGEERAKGNILERFSAQQFPDLHSELNLSSLELGDSALYFCASSPGLAGGLNGELFFGEGSRLTVL.